The clone carrying this T cell receptor (beta chain) was detected only a few times. MiXCR, applied by TCRdb to the 5' RACE reads, yields one record per CDR3 protein. The data hold a few hundred thousand distinct CDR3 sequences, with 6.2% observed a single time. The sample is drawn from a study of T cells after yellow fever vaccination. Germline V gene lookup returns CDR1 DFQATT and CDR2 SNEGSKA (reference sequence). V gave up 4 bases and J gave up 4 bases, with 6 bases separating them. The CDR3 length is 11 residues. The sequencing here drew on PBMCs, taken 5 days after the yellow fever booster vaccination. This clonotype was obtained from a man aged 30 to 39 who received the YFV17D yellow fever vaccine. This chain joins TRBV20-1 and TRBJ2-3, with unresolved D. The CDR3 nucleotides are TGCAGTGCTAAGTGGGCAGATACGCAGTATTTT. Amino acid sequence: CSAKWADTQYF.